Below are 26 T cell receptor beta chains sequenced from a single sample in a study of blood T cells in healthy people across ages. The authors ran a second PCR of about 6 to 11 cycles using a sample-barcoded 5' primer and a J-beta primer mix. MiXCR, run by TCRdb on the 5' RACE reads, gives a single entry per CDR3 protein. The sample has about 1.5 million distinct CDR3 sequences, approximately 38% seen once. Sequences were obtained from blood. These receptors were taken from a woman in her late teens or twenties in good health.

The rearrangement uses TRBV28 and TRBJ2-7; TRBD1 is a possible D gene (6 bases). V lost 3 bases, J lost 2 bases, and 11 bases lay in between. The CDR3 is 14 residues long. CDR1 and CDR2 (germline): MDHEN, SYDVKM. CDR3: CASSFQGSTYEQYF. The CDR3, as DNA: TGTGCCAGCAGTTTCCAGGGGTCCACCTACGAGCAGTACTTC. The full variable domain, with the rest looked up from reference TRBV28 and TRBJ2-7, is DVKVTQSSRYLVKRTGEKVFLECVQDMDHENMFWYRQDPGLGLRLIYFSYDVKMKEKGDIPEGYSVSREKKERFSLILESASTNQTSMYLCASSFQGSTYEQYFGPGTRLTVT.

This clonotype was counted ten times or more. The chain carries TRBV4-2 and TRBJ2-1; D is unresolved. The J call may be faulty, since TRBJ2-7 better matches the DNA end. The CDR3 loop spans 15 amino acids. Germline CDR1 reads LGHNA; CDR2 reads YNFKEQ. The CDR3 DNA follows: TGTGCCAGCAGCCAAGAAGAGCCGACCTACAATGAGCAGTACTTC. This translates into CASSQEEPTYNEQYF.

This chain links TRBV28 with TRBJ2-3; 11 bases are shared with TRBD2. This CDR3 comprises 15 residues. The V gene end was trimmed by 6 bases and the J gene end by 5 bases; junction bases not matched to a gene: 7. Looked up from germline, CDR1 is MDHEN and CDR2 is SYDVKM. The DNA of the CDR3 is TGTGCCAGCAGGGGACTAGCGGCGATCCTAGATACGCAGTATTTT. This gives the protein CASRGLAAILDTQYF.

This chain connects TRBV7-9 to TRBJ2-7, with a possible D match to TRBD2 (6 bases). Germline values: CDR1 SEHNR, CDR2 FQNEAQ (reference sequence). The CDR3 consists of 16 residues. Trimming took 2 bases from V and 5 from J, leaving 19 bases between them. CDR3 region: CASSLSATGVNHEQYF. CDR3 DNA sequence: TGTGCCAGCAGCTTATCCGCGACGGGGGTTAACCACGAGCAGTACTTC.

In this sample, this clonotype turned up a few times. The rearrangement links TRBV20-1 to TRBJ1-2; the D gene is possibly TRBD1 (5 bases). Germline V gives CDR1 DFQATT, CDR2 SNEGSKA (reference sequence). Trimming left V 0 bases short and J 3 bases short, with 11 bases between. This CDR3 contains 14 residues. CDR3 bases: TGCAGTGCTAGAGATGTTGGGACTGACTATGGCTACACCTTC. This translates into CSARDVGTDYGYTF.

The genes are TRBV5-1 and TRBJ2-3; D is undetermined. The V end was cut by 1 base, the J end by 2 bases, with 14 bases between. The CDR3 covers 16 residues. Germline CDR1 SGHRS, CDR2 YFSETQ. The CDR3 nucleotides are TGCGCCAGCAGCTTGACTCCGGGCCCCCCCACAGATACGCAGTATTTT. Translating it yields CASSLTPGPPTDTQYF. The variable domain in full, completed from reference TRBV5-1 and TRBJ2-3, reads KAGVTQTPRYLIKTRGQQVTLSCSPISGHRSVSWYQQTPGQGLQFLFEYFSETQRNKGNFPGRFSGRQFSNSRSEMNVSTLELGDSALYLCASSLTPGPPTDTQYFGPGTRLTVL.

CDR3 in amino acids: CASSLGGHSNEKLFF. CDR3 sequence (DNA): TGTGCCAGCAGCTTAGGTGGCCATTCAAATGAAAAACTGTTTTTT. The genes are TRBV7-9 and TRBJ1-4; D is ambiguous. The CDR3 covers 15 residues. V lost 1 base and J 5 bases, leaving 11 bases between the germline ends. Germline V gene data show CDR1 as SEHNR and CDR2 as FQNEAQ (reference sequence).

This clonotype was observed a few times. CDR3 sequence reads: CATSRVGGVYEQYF. In nucleotides, the CDR3 is TGTGCCACCAGCAGAGTTGGCGGGGTATACGAGCAGTACTTC. The V gene is TRBV15, the J gene TRBJ2-7, with D possibly being TRBD2 (6 bases). From germline, CDR1 is LNHNV and CDR2 YYDKDF (reference sequence). CDR3 length: 14 residues. V lost 1 base and J 4 bases, leaving 11 bases between the germline ends.

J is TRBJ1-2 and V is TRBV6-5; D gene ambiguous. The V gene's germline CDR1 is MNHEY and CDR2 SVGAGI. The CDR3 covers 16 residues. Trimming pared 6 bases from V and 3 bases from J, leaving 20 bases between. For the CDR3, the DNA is TGTGCCAGCAGCCAATCTGCAGTGTCAGTTCACTATGGCTACACCTTC. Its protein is CASSQSAVSVHYGYTF.

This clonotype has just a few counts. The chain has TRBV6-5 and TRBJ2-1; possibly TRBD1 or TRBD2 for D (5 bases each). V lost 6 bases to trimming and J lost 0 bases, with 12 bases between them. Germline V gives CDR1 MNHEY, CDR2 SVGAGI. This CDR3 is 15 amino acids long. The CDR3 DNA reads TGTGCCAGCAGAGCCGGGACGTACTCCTACAATGAGCAGTTCTTC. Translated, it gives CASRAGTYSYNEQFF.

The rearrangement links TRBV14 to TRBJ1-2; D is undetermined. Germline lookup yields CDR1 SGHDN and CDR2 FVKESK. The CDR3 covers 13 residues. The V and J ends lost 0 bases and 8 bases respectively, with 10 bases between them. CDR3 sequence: CASSQEWSNGYTF. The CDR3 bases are TGTGCCAGCAGCCAAGAGTGGTCCAACGGCTACACCTTC.

CDR3 region: CASSKPGLANEQYF. CDR3 DNA: TGTGCCAGCAGCAAACCGGGACTAGCAAACGAGCAGTACTTC. The chain carries TRBV3-1 and TRBJ2-7; 9 nucleotides match TRBD2. V dropped 5 bases and J dropped 5; count of bases not matched to a gene: 7. The CDR3 is made up of 14 amino acids. Germline CDR1 reads LGHDT; CDR2 reads YNNKEL (reference sequence).

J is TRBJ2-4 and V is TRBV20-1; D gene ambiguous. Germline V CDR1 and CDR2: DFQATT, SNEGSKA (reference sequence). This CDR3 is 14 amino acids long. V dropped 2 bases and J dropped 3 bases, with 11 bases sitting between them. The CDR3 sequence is CSARLPTIKNIQYF. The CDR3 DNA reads TGCAGTGCTAGATTACCTACAATCAAAAACATTCAGTACTTC.

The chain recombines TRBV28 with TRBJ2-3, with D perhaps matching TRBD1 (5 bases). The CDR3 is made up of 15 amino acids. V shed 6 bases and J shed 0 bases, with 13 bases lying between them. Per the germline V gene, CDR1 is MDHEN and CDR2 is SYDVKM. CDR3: CASSQTVPSTDTQYF. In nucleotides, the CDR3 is TGTGCCAGCAGCCAGACAGTACCTAGCACAGATACGCAGTATTTT.

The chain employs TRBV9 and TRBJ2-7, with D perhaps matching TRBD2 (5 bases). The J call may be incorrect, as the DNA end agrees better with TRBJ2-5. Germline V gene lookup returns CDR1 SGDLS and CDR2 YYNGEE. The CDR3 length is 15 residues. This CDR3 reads CASSVDIGVWETQYF. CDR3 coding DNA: TGTGCCAGCAGCGTAGATATCGGGGTGTGGGAGACCCAGTACTTC.

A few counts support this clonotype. The CDR3 sequence is CSARNENYGYTF. CDR3 in DNA: TGCAGTGCTAGGAACGAGAACTATGGCTACACCTTC. The chain has TRBV20-1 and TRBJ1-2; D gene uncertain. Trimming cost V 3 bases and J 2 bases, with 7 bases left between them. The CDR3 loop spans 12 amino acids. Germline values: CDR1 DFQATT, CDR2 SNEGSKA (reference sequence).

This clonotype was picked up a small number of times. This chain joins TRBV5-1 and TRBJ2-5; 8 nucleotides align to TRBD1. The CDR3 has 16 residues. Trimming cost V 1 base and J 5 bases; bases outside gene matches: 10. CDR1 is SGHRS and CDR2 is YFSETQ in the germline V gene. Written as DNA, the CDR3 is TGCGCCAGCAGCTTGAGGCAGGGGGCGCATTTTGAGACCCAGTACTTC. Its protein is CASSLRQGAHFETQYF.

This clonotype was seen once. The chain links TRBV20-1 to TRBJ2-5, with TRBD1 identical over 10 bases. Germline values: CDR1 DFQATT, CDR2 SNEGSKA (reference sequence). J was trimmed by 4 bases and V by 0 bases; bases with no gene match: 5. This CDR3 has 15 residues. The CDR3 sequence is CSAREGTGVIETQYF. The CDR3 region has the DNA TGCAGTGCTAGAGAAGGGACAGGGGTTATAGAGACCCAGTACTTC.

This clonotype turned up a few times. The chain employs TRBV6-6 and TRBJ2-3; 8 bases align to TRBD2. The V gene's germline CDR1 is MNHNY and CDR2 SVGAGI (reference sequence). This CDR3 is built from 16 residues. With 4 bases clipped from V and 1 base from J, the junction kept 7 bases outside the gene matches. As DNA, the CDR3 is TGTGCCAGCAGTTCCCCGACTAGCGCTGGCACAGATACGCAGTATTTT. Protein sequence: CASSSPTSAGTDTQYF.

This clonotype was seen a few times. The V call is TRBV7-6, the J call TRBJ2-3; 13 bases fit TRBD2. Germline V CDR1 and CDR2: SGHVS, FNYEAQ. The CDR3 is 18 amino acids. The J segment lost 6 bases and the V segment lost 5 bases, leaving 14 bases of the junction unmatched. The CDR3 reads CASSLNGGLAGVDDTQYF. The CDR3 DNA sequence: TGTGCCAGCAGCCTCAACGGCGGACTAGCGGGAGTCGACGATACGCAGTATTTT.

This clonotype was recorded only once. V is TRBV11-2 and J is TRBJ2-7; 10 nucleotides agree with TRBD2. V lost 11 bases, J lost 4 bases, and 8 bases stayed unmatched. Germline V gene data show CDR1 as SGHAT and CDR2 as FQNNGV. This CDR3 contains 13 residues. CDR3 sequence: CASSGGARYEQYF. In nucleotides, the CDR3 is TGTGCCTCCAGCGGGGGGGCCCGGTACGAGCAGTACTTC.

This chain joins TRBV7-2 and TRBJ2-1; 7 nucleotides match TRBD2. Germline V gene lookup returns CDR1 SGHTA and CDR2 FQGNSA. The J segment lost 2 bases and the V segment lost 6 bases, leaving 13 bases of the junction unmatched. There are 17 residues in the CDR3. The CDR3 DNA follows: TGTGCCAGCAGGCCAGAGGCTAGCGGAGGAGCCTACAATGAGCAGTTCTTC. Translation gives CASRPEASGGAYNEQFF.

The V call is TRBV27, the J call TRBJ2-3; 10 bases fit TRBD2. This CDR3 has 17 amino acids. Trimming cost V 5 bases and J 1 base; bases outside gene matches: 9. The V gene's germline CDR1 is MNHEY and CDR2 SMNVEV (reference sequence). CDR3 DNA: TGTGCCAGCAGTCCCTCATTTACTAGCGGGGGCACAGATACGCAGTATTTT. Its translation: CASSPSFTSGGTDTQYF.

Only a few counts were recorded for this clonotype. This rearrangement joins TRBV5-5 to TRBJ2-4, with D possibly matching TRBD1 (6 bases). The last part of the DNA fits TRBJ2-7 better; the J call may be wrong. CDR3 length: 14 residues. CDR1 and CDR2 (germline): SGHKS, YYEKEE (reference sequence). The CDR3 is CASSFGQNSYEQYF. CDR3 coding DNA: TGTGCCAGCAGCTTTGGACAGAACAGCTACGAGCAGTACTTC.

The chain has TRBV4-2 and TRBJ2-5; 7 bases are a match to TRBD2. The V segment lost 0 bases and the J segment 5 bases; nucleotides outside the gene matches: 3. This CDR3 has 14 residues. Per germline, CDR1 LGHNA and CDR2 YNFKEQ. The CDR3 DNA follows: TGTGCCAGCAGCCAAGATCCAGCGGGGGAGACCCAGTACTTC. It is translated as CASSQDPAGETQYF.

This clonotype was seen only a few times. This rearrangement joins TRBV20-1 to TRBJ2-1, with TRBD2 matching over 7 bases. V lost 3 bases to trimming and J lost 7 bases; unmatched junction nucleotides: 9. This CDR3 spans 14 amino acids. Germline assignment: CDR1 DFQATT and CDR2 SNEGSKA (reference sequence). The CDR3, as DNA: TGCAGTGCTAGGCGCGGACTAGGTATGAATGAGCAGTTCTTC. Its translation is CSARRGLGMNEQFF.